A selection of T cell receptor beta chains follows, all from one sample in a study of early T cells in non-severe SARS-CoV-2 infection. Each CDR3 protein gets one entry after TCRdb re-called the 5' RACE reads with MiXCR. The table shows fewer than 55,000 distinct CDR3 sequences, with 6% to 7% occurring only once. Here the sequenced sample was whole blood, taken at baseline. Source of these receptors: an adult who was a healthcare worker with PCR-confirmed SARS-CoV-2 infection or an uninfected control (not recorded which). Each CDR3 is given with its conserved first and last residue. D genes are given only for firm matches. Clone size, where shown, is once, few, many, or a class for clones that have expanded.

TRBV20-1	TRBJ2-5	-	many	CSTGTQYF	TGCAGTACGGGGACCCAGTACTTC
TRBV10-3	TRBJ1-5	-	few	CAISESGTNNQPQHF	TGTGCCATCAGTGAGTCTGGGACAAATAATCAGCCCCAGCATTTT
TRBV20-1	TRBJ2-1	TRBD2	many	CSARKFLAGINSYNEQFF	TGCAGTGCTAGAAAGTTCCTAGCGGGGATCAACTCCTACAATGAGCAGTTCTTC
TRBV28	TRBJ1-2	-	-	CASSHRDAVPGYTF	TGTGCCAGCAGTCACCGGGACGCCGTTCCTGGCTACACCTTC
TRBV19	TRBJ1-5	-	many	CASTPKVMDSNQPQHF	TGTGCCAGTACCCCAAAGGTTATGGATAGCAATCAGCCCCAGCATTTT
TRBV6-2/TRBV6-3	TRBJ1-1	TRBD1	-	CASSYNTGVTEAFF	TGTGCCAGCAGTTATAATACAGGGGTTACTGAAGCTTTCTTT
TRBV7-9	TRBJ1-1	-	many	CASSLRGSGVGTEAFF	TGTGCCAGCAGCCTCCGGGGGTCGGGAGTGGGAACTGAAGCTTTCTTT
TRBV20-1	TRBJ1-2	-	many	CSASKDGTNYGYTF	TGCAGTGCTAGTAAGGACGGAACTAACTATGGCTACACCTTC
TRBV19	TRBJ2-2	-	many	CASRNKVTGELFF	TGTGCCAGTAGGAACAAGGTGACCGGGGAGCTGTTTTTT
TRBV6-1	TRBJ2-2	TRBD1	many	CASSSGQGEAGELFF	TGTGCCAGCTCCTCCGGACAGGGAGAAGCCGGGGAGCTGTTTTTT
TRBV7-2	TRBJ2-7	-	many	CASRTPGPGGEQYF	TGTGCCAGCAGGACTCCGGGACCCGGGGGCGAGCAGTACTTC
TRBV6-2/TRBV6-3	TRBJ1-1	TRBD1	-	CASSYYGQGRGTEAFF	TGTGCCAGCAGTTACTACGGACAGGGCCGTGGCACTGAAGCTTTCTTT
TRBV15	TRBJ2-3	-	few	CATSRESGTSTDTQYF	TGTGCCACCAGCAGAGAATCTGGAACTAGCACAGATACGCAGTATTTT
TRBV20-1	TRBJ2-7	TRBD1	few	CSASPGTGDYEQYF	TGCAGTGCTTCTCCCGGGACAGGGGACTACGAGCAGTACTTC
TRBV9	TRBJ2-7	-	-	CASSNRDGPYEQYF	TGTGCCAGCAGCAACCGGGACGGCCCTTACGAGCAGTACTTC
TRBV15	TRBJ1-6	-	few	CATSRDSYNSPLHF	TGTGCCACCAGCAGGGACAGCTATAATTCACCCCTCCACTTT
TRBV4-2	TRBJ2-3	TRBD2	few	CASSQGSGGEYTDTQYF	TGTGCCAGCAGCCAAGGAAGCGGGGGGGAGTACACAGATACGCAGTATTTT
TRBV7-7	TRBJ2-3	-	-	CASSLSYTDTEYF	TGTGCTAGCAGCTTAAGCTACACAGATACGGAGTATTTT
TRBV20-1	TRBJ2-3	TRBD2	-	CSARPSTASGSGDTQYF	TGCAGTGCTAGACCGTCCACGGCTAGCGGGAGCGGAGATACGCAGTATTTT
TRBV4-3	TRBJ2-1	TRBD2	many	CASSRPGTSNSPYNEQFF	TGCGCCAGCAGCCGTCCCGGGACTAGTAACTCTCCCTACAATGAGCAGTTCTTC
TRBV12-3/TRBV12-4	TRBJ2-3	-	medium-sized	CASSRSGRTDTQYF	TGTGCCAGCAGCCGTTCTGGCCGCACAGATACGCAGTATTTT
TRBV24-1	TRBJ1-5	TRBD1	many	CATSDSGQDSNQPQHF	TGTGCCACCAGTGACAGCGGACAGGATAGCAATCAGCCCCAGCATTTT
TRBV6-2/TRBV6-3	TRBJ2-4	TRBD2	-	CASSQRGGENIQYF	TGTGCCAGCAGTCAGCGGGGGGGCGAAAACATTCAGTACTTC
TRBV5-1	TRBJ2-1	TRBD2	many	CASSLPSGRTYNEQFF	TGCGCCAGCAGCTTGCCCAGCGGGAGGACCTACAATGAGCAGTTCTTC
TRBV20-1	TRBJ2-4	-	-	CSARSGGDAKNIQYF	TGCAGTGCTAGATCGGGGGGCGATGCCAAAAACATTCAGTACTTC
TRBV5-4	TRBJ2-7	TRBD2	many	CASSSGLAGMNYEQYF	TGTGCCAGCAGCTCGGGACTAGCGGGAATGAACTACGAGCAGTACTTC
TRBV3-1	TRBJ1-1	TRBD1	-	CASSQVQGDTEAFF	TGTGCCAGCAGCCAGGTACAGGGGGACACTGAAGCTTTCTTT
TRBV6-5	TRBJ1-1	-	many	CASTLSGSSRTEAFF	TGTGCCAGCACTCTATCCGGGTCCTCGAGGACTGAAGCTTTCTTT
TRBV4-2	TRBJ1-5	TRBD1	many	CASSQDSGTADQPQHF	TGTGCCAGCAGCCAAGATTCCGGGACAGCCGATCAGCCCCAGCATTTT
TRBV11-2	TRBJ2-7	-	many	CASSLKPGSYEQYF	TGTGCCAGCAGCTTAAAGCCAGGCTCCTACGAGCAGTACTTC
TRBV12-3/TRBV12-4	TRBJ2-5	-	-	CASSRSRGAQETQYF	TGTGCCAGCAGCCGCAGTCGGGGGGCTCAAGAGACCCAGTACTTC
TRBV7-6	TRBJ2-1	TRBD2	many	CASSLAVAAGGHNEQFF	TGTGCCAGCAGCTTAGCTGTGGCAGCGGGGGGCCACAATGAGCAGTTCTTC
TRBV13	TRBJ1-2	-	few	CASSADAGFPFYGYTF	TGTGCCAGCAGCGCAGACGCTGGTTTTCCTTTCTATGGCTACACCTTC
TRBV18	TRBJ2-1	-	-	CASSPGVGNEQFF	TGTGCCAGCTCACCAGGAGTCGGCAATGAGCAGTTCTTC
TRBV20-1	TRBJ2-5	TRBD2	many	CSARDLAGGPGETQYF	TGCAGTGCTAGAGATCTAGCGGGAGGACCGGGGGAGACCCAGTACTTC
TRBV28	TRBJ2-1	-	many	CASSFYGGAGWQFF	TGTGCCAGCAGTTTCTATGGGGGTGCAGGGTGGCAGTTCTTC
TRBV5-1	TRBJ2-7	-	many	CASSLYGYEQYF	TGCGCCAGCAGCTTGTACGGCTACGAGCAGTACTTC
TRBV2	TRBJ2-1	TRBD2	few	CASTSGGPYNEQFF	TGTGCCAGCACTAGCGGGGGCCCGTACAATGAGCAGTTCTTC
TRBV28	TRBJ2-3	TRBD1	many	CASSPRTGADTQYF	TGTGCCAGCAGTCCCCGGACAGGAGCGGATACGCAGTATTTT
TRBV5-1	TRBJ1-2	-	few	CASSLVDTSYGYTF	TGCGCCAGCAGCTTGGTGGACACTTCCTATGGCTACACCTTC
TRBV2	TRBJ1-5	-	-	CASNGGDASNQPQHF	TGTGCCAGCAATGGGGGGGACGCCAGCAATCAGCCCCAGCATTTT
TRBV5-1	TRBJ1-2	TRBD1	few	CASSFLGQDNYGYTF	TGCGCCAGCAGCTTTCTAGGACAGGACAACTATGGCTACACCTTC
TRBV2	TRBJ2-5	-	-	CASQKRGAQETQYF	TGTGCCAGCCAAAAACGGGGGGCCCAAGAGACCCAGTACTTC
TRBV11-2	TRBJ1-6	-	few	CASSLRANSPLHF	TGTGCCAGCAGCTTAAGGGCCAATTCACCCCTCCACTTT
TRBV5-1	TRBJ2-1	TRBD2	few	CASSLLGASGGRSYNEQFF	TGCGCCAGCAGCCTCCTAGGGGCTAGCGGGGGGCGGTCCTACAATGAGCAGTTCTTC
TRBV6-2/TRBV6-3	TRBJ2-5	-	few	CASSYSGSQRETQYF	TGTGCCAGCAGTTACTCAGGCTCCCAAAGAGAGACCCAGTACTTC
TRBV7-2	TRBJ2-7	TRBD1	-	CASSLSRDSKLYF	TGTGCCAGCAGCCTTAGCCGGGACAGTAAATTGTACTTC
TRBV6-2/TRBV6-3	TRBJ2-7	TRBD2	many	CASREAGGRSYEQYF	TGTGCCAGCAGAGAAGCGGGGGGCCGCTCCTACGAGCAGTACTTC
TRBV20-1	TRBJ2-1	-	few	CSAKPSNEQFF	TGCAGTGCTAAACCCTCGAATGAGCAGTTCTTC
TRBV29-1	TRBJ1-5	TRBD1	many	CSAQGQGGQPQHF	TGCAGCGCCCAGGGACAGGGCGGGCAGCCCCAGCATTTT
TRBV11-2	TRBJ2-7	-	-	CASGTDNPEQYF	TGTGCCAGCGGGACGGATAATCCGGAGCAGTACTTC
TRBV7-9	TRBJ1-1	-	many	CASSPLRENTEAFF	TGTGCCAGCAGTCCCTTGCGCGAGAACACTGAAGCTTTCTTT
TRBV20-1	TRBJ2-7	-	once	CSAAEEIHEQYF	TGCAGTGCCGCTGAAGAAATCCACGAGCAGTACTTC
TRBV20-1	TRBJ2-5	TRBD2	-	CSAASGRAATQYF	TGCAGTGCTGCTAGCGGGAGGGCGGCGACCCAGTACTTC
TRBV20-1	TRBJ2-1	-	many	CSARPPRRSSYNEQFF	TGCAGTGCTAGACCCCCGCGGCGAAGCTCCTACAATGAGCAGTTCTTC
TRBV18	TRBJ1-3	-	-	CASSDSSKLGNTIYF	TGTGCCAGCTCCGACAGCTCAAAACTCGGAAACACCATATATTTT
TRBV6-6	TRBJ2-1	-	many	CASSYSIEGFGQFF	TGTGCCAGCAGTTACTCGATAGAGGGTTTTGGGCAGTTCTTC
TRBV6-6	TRBJ1-3	-	few	CASTHPDPGNTIYF	TGTGCCAGCACCCACCCAGATCCTGGAAACACCATATATTTT
TRBV5-1	TRBJ2-7	TRBD2	many	CASSLVRLAGVYEQYF	TGCGCCAGCAGCTTGGTCCGCCTAGCGGGAGTTTACGAGCAGTACTTC
TRBV7-9	TRBJ1-1	-	-	CASSLPLFTEAFF	TGTGCCAGCAGCCTCCCTCTCTTCACTGAAGCTTTCTTT